A selection of T cell receptor beta chains follows, all from one sample in a study of shared clonotypes between healthy human individuals. TCRdb's copy holds only in-frame clones and misses some; the assay was immunoSEQ multiplex PCR. The sample lists around 2.1 million clones; 95% were seen once. The specimen was naive CD4+ T cells sorted from blood. These receptors were collected from a man between 18 and 35 years old in good health. CDR3s include the opening cysteine and the closing phenylalanine or tryptophan. Each record gives: V gene, J gene, clone size, D gene, CDR3 protein, CDR3 DNA. The D gene is left open where the match is weak. Size is omitted from some rows. Given values are once, few, many or a class for expanded clones.

V: TRBV28; J: TRBJ2-7; size: -; D: -; CDR3: CASCVATGEQYF; DNA: TGTGCCAGCTGTGTCGCGACAGGCGAGCAGTACTTC
V: TRBV5-1; J: TRBJ2-7; size: -; D: TRBD2; CDR3: CASSKTGTSGYEQYF; DNA: TGCGCCAGCAGCAAAACCGGGACTAGCGGCTACGAGCAGTACTTC
V: TRBV23-1; J: TRBJ2-3; size: -; D: TRBD1; CDR3: CASSQSLGGQGAKLYTDTQYF; DNA: TGCGCCAGCAGTCAATCGTTGGGGGGACAGGGGGCGAAACTATACACAGATACGCAGTATTTT
V: TRBV11-1; J: TRBJ2-3; size: -; D: TRBD1; CDR3: CASSSGQGRGTDTQYF; DNA: TGTGCCAGCAGCAGTGGACAGGGGAGAGGCACAGATACGCAGTATTTT
V: TRBV28; J: TRBJ1-2; size: -; D: -; CDR3: CASSLGLLANYGYTF; DNA: TGTGCCAGCAGTTTAGGTCTCCTTGCTAACTATGGCTACACCTTC
V: TRBV27; J: TRBJ1-6; size: -; D: -; CDR3: CASSLSKGTLYNSPLHF; DNA: TGTGCCAGCAGTTTATCGAAGGGGACACTATATAATTCACCCCTCCACTTT
V: TRBV9; J: TRBJ1-3; size: -; D: -; CDR3: CASSGWELPGRGSGNTIYF; DNA: TGTGCCAGCAGCGGCTGGGAACTACCGGGACGGGGCTCTGGAAACACCATATATTTT
V: TRBV10-2; J: TRBJ2-5; size: -; D: -; CDR3: CASGVGVGGTQYF; DNA: TGCGCCAGCGGGGTAGGGGTAGGGGGGACCCAGTACTTC
V: TRBV7-9; J: TRBJ2-3; size: -; D: -; CDR3: CASSFPPRDTQYF; DNA: TGTGCCAGCAGCTTCCCTCCACGAGATACGCAGTATTTT
V: TRBV28; J: TRBJ2-7; size: -; D: -; CDR3: CASSDLGASSYEQYF; DNA: TGTGCCAGCAGTGACCTGGGGGCTAGCTCCTACGAGCAGTACTTC
V: TRBV2; J: TRBJ1-1; size: -; D: -; CDR3: CASRADRLNTEAFF; DNA: TGTGCCAGCAGGGCGGACAGATTGAACACTGAAGCTTTCTTT
V: TRBV6-1; J: TRBJ1-2; size: -; D: -; CDR3: CAIFLEQGGYTF; DNA: TGTGCCATTTTCCTGGAGCAAGGAGGCTACACCTTC
V: TRBV15; J: TRBJ2-2; size: -; D: -; CDR3: CAVPLVTGELFF; DNA: TGTGCCGTACCATTGGTTACCGGGGAGCTGTTTTTT
V: TRBV25-1; J: TRBJ1-3; size: -; D: -; CDR3: CASSDLGSAGNTIYF; DNA: TGTGCCAGCAGTGACTTGGGATCGGCGGGAAACACCATATATTTT
V: TRBV5-4; J: TRBJ2-7; size: -; D: TRBD1; CDR3: CASSWSGQGSYEQYF; DNA: TGTGCCAGCAGCTGGTCGGGACAGGGATCCTACGAGCAGTACTTC
V: TRBV10-2; J: TRBJ2-5; size: -; D: TRBD1; CDR3: CASTRTGETQYF; DNA: TGCGCCAGCACTCGGACAGGGGAGACCCAGTACTTC
V: TRBV10-3; J: TRBJ2-3; size: -; D: -; CDR3: CAISAGRDTQYF; DNA: TGTGCCATCAGTGCCGGGAGAGATACGCAGTATTTT
V: TRBV6-5; J: TRBJ2-7; size: -; D: TRBD1; CDR3: CASTQGAVYEQYF; DNA: TGTGCCAGCACTCAGGGGGCAGTCTACGAGCAGTACTTC
V: TRBV5-1; J: TRBJ2-2; size: -; D: TRBD1; CDR3: CASSWGRDRGGTGELFF; DNA: TGCGCCAGCAGCTGGGGCCGGGACAGGGGAGGCACCGGGGAGCTGTTTTTT
V: TRBV6-5; J: TRBJ1-1; size: -; D: -; CDR3: CASSYSIGRTNTEAFF; DNA: TGTGCCAGCAGTTACTCGATCGGCAGAACGAACACTGAAGCTTTCTTT
V: TRBV12-5; J: TRBJ2-4; size: -; D: -; CDR3: CASTIGNIQYF; DNA: TGTGCTAGTACGATAGGAAACATTCAGTACTTC
V: TRBV9; J: TRBJ2-1; size: -; D: TRBD1; CDR3: CASSLHRDSSYNEQFF; DNA: TGTGCCAGCAGCCTCCACCGGGACAGCTCCTACAATGAGCAGTTCTTC
V: TRBV7-7; J: TRBJ2-2; size: -; D: -; CDR3: CASTFISGHRGAVF; DNA: TGTGCTAGCACTTTCATCTCCGGGCACCGGGGAGCTGTTTTT
V: TRBV27; J: TRBJ2-7; size: -; D: TRBD2; CDR3: CATQLRLAGTYEQYF; DNA: TGTGCCACCCAGCTCCGACTAGCGGGAACCTACGAGCAGTACTTC
V: TRBV5-1; J: TRBJ2-7; size: -; D: -; CDR3: CASSFVQGYEQYF; DNA: TGCGCCAGCAGCTTCGTTCAGGGCTACGAGCAGTACTTC
V: TRBV5-1; J: TRBJ2-3; size: -; D: -; CDR3: CASSLQKRTDTQYF; DNA: TGCGCCAGCAGCCTCCAGAAAAGGACAGATACGCAGTATTTT
V: TRBV6-5; J: TRBJ2-2; size: -; D: -; CDR3: CASRYRAGELFF; DNA: TGTGCCAGCAGATACAGAGCCGGGGAGCTGTTTTTT
V: TRBV4-3; J: TRBJ2-7; size: once; D: -; CDR3: CASSLGVGEQYF; DNA: TGCGCCAGCAGCCTCGGGGTAGGCGAGCAGTACTTC
V: TRBV7-6; J: TRBJ2-5; size: -; D: -; CDR3: CASSLRGMETQYF; DNA: TGTGCCAGCAGCTTACGAGGGATGGAGACCCAGTACTTC
V: TRBV15; J: TRBJ1-1; size: -; D: -; CDR3: CATSRPGSRNTEAFF; DNA: TGTGCCACCAGCAGACCGGGCTCGCGGAACACTGAAGCTTTCTTT
V: TRBV12-5; J: TRBJ2-3; size: -; D: -; CDR3: CASGPTGTGYADTQYF; DNA: TGTGCTAGTGGCCCCACCGGGACGGGGTACGCAGATACGCAGTATTTT
V: TRBV6-1; J: TRBJ2-7; size: once; D: -; CDR3: CASSESQGLQFLYEQYF; DNA: TGTGCCAGCAGTGAAAGTCAGGGATTACAGTTTCTTTACGAGCAGTACTTC
V: TRBV6-1; J: TRBJ1-2; size: -; D: -; CDR3: CASSEGNNYGYTF; DNA: TGTGCCAGCAGTGAAGGCAATAACTATGGCTACACCTTC
V: TRBV9; J: TRBJ2-7; size: -; D: -; CDR3: CASSVHDTSSEQYF; DNA: TGTGCCAGCAGCGTCCACGATACTAGCAGCGAGCAGTACTTC